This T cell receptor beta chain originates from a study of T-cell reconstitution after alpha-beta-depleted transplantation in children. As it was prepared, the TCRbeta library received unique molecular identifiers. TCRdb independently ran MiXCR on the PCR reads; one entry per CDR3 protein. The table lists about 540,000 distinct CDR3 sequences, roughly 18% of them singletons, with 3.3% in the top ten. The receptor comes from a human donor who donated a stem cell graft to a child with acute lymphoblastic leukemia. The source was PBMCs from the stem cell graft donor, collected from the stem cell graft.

Written as DNA, the CDR3 is TGCGCCAGCAAACTAACCGTTAGCGGGACCTACAATGAGCAGTTCTTC. Amino acids: CASKLTVSGTYNEQFF. J is TRBJ2-1 and V is TRBV5-1; 8 nucleotides align to TRBD2. CDR3 length: 16 residues. CDR1 and CDR2 from the germline V gene are SGHRS and YFSETQ. Trimming removed 6 bases from V and 2 bases from J; junction bases left unmatched: 10.